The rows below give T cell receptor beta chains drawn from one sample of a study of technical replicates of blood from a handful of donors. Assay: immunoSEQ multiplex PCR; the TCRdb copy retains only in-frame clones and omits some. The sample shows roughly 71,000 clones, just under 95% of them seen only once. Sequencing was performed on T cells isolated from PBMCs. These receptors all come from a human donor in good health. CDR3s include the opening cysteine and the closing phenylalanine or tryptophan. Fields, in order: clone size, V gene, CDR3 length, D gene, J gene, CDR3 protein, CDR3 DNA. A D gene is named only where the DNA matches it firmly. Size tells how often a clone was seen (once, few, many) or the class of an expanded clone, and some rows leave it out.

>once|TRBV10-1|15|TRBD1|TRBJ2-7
CASSESWDSTYEQYF
TGCGCCAGCAGTGAGTCTTGGGACAGCACCTACGAGCAGTACTTC
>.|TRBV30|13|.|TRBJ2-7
CAWSVQVLYEQYF
TGTGCCTGGAGTGTACAGGTCCTCTACGAGCAGTACTTC
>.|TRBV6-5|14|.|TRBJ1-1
CASSSGTGYTEAFF
TGTGCCAGCAGCTCCGGGACTGGGTACACTGAAGCTTTCTTT
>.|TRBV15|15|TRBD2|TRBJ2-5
CATSRNLAGGETQYF
TGTGCCACCAGCAGAAACCTAGCGGGAGGAGAGACCCAGTACTTC
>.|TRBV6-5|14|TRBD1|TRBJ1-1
CASRPRTGRSEAFF
TGTGCCAGCAGACCCCGGACAGGTCGGTCTGAAGCTTTCTTT
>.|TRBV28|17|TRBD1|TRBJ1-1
CASSRLRQGGMNTEAFF
TGTGCCAGCAGTCGCCTTAGACAGGGAGGTATGAACACTGAAGCTTTCTTT
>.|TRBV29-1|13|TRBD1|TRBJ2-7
CSVRQGITYEQYF
TGCAGCGTCCGACAGGGAATAACCTACGAGCAGTACTTC
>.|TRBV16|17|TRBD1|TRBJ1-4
CASSQLDREATNEKLFF
TGTGCCAGCAGCCAATTAGACAGGGAGGCAACTAATGAAAAACTGTTTTTT
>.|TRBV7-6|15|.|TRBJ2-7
CASSTGDLSIDEQYF
TGTGCCAGCAGCACGGGGGATTTGAGTATCGACGAGCAGTACTTC
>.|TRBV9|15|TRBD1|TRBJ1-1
CASSAGQGAGAEAFF
TGTGCCAGCAGCGCCGGGCAGGGGGCTGGGGCTGAAGCTTTCTTT
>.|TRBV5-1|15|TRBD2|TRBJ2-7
CASSLEAGVLYEQYF
TGCGCCAGCAGCTTGGAAGCGGGAGTATTGTACGAGCAGTACTTC
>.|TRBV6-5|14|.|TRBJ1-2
CASFPSGTNYGYTF
TGTGCCAGCTTCCCTTCCGGGACAAATTATGGCTACACCTTC
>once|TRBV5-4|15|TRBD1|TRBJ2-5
CASSLGQGRRETQYF
TGTGCCAGCAGCCTAGGACAGGGTAGACGGGAGACCCAGTACTTC